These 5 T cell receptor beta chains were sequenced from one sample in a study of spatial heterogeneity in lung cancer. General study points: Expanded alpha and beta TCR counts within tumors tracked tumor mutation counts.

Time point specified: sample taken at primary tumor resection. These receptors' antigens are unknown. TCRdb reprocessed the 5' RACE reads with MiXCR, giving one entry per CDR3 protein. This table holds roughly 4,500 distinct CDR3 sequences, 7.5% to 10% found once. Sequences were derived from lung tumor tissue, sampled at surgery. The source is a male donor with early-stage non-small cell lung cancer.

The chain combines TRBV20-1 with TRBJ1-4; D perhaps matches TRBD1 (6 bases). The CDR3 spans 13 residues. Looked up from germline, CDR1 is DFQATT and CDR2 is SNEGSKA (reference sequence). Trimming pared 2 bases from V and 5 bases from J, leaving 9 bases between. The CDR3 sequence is CSARQGKNEKLFF. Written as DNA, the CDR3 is TGCAGTGCTAGACAGGGGAAGAATGAAAAACTGTTTTTT.

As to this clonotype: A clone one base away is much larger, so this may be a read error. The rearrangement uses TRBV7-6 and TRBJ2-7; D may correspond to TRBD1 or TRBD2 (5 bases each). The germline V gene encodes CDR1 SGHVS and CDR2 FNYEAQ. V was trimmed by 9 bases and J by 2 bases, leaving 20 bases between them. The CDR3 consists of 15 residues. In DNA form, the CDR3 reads TGTGCCAGTACGACGAGAGTGGGGGATACCTACGAGCAGTACTTC. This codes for CASTTRVGDTYEQYF. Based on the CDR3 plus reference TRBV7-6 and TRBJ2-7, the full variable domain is GAGVSQSPRYKVTKRGQDVALRCDPISGHVSLYWYRQALGQGPEFLTYFNYEAQQDKSGLPNDRFSAERPEGSISTLTIQRTEQRDSAMYRCASTTRVGDTYEQYFGPGTRLTVT.

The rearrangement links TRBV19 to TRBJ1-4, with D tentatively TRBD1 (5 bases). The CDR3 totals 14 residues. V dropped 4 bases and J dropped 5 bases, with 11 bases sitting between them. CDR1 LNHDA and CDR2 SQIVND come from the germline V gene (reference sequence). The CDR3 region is CASSTRDGNEKLFF. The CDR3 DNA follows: TGTGCCAGTAGTACCCGGGACGGAAATGAAAAACTGTTTTTT.

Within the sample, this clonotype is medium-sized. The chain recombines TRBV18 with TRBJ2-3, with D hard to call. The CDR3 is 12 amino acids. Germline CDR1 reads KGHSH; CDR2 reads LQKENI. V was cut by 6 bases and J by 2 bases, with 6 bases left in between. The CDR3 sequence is CASSPDTDTQYF. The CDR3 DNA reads TGTGCCAGCTCCCCCGACACAGATACGCAGTATTTT.

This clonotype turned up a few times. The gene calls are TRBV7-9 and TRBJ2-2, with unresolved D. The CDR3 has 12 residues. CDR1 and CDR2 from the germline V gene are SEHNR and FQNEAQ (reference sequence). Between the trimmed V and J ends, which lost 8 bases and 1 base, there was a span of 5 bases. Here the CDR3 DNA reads TGTGCCAGCGGCAGGAACACCGGGGAGCTGTTTTTT. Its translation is CASGRNTGELFF.